The T cell receptor (beta chain) under discussion was sequenced for a study of T-cell reconstitution after alpha-beta-depleted transplantation in children. Unique molecular identifiers were incorporated into the prepared TCRbeta library. TCRdb re-derived calls from the PCR reads in MiXCR, one entry per CDR3 protein. The sample shows 670,000 or so distinct CDR3 sequences, around 13% of them seen only once. This CDR3 region has 16 residues. CDR1 and CDR2 (germline): DFQATT, SNEGSKA (reference sequence). This clonotype appeared a single time. Possible read error: a much larger clone is one base away. The rearrangement joins TRBV20-1 to TRBJ1-6; D is unclear. The TCR sequence derives from a girl aged 2 to 9 with congenital amegakaryocytic thrombocytopenia, due to receive a stem cell transplant. The input for sequencing was PBMCs, taken before TCRalphabeta/CD19-depleted stem cell transplant. The CDR3 sequence is CCARDLSLTYNSPLHF. Here the CDR3 DNA reads TGCTGTGCTAGAGATCTGTCACTGACCTATAATTCACCCCTCCACTTT.